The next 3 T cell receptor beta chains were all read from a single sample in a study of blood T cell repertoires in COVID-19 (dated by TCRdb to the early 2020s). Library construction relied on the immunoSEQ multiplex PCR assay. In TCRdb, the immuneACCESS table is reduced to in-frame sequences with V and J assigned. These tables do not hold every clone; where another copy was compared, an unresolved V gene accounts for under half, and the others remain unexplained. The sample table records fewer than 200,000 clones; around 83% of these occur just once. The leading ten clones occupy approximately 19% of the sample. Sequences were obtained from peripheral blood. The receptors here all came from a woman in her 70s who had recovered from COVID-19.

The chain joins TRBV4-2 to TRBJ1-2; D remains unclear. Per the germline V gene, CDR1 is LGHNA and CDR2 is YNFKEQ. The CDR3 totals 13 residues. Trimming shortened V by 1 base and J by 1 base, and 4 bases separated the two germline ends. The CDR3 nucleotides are TGTGCCAGCAGCCAAGGCGTTAACTATGGCTACACCTTC. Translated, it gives CASSQGVNYGYTF.

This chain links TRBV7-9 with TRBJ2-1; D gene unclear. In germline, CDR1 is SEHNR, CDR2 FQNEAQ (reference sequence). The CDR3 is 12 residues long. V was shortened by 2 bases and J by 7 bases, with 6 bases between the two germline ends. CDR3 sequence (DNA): TGTGCCAGCAGCTTATCCGAGAATGAGCAGTTCTTC. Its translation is CASSLSENEQFF.

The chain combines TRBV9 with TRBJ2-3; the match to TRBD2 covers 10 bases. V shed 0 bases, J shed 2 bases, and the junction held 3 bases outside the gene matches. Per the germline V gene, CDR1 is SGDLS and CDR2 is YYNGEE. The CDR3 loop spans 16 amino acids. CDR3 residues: CASSVGTSGFTDTQYF. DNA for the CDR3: TGTGCCAGCAGCGTAGGGACTAGCGGATTCACAGATACGCAGTATTTT.